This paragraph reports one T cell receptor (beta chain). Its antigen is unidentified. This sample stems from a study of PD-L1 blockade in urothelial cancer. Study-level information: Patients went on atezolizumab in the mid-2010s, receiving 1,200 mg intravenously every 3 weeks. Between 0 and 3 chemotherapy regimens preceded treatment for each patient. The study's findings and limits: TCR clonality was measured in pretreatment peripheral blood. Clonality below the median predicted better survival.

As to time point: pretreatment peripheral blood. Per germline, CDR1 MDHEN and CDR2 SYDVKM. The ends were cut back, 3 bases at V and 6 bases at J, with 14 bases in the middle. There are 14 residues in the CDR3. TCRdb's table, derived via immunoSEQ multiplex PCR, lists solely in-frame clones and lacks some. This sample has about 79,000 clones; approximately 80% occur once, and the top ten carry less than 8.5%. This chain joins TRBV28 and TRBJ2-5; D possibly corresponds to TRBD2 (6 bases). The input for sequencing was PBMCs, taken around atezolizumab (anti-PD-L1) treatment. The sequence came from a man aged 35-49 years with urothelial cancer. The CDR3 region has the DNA TGTGCCAGCAGTTTGGCCGGGAGCCAGAAGACCCAGTACTTC. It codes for CASSLAGSQKTQYF.